The 2 T cell receptor beta chains reported below all come from one sample, sequenced in a study of shared clonotypes between healthy human individuals. TCRdb's copy holds only in-frame clones and misses some; the assay was immunoSEQ multiplex PCR. The table records fewer than 600,000 clones, around 79% of them present only once. Sequenced material: PBMCs. The source of these receptors is a woman in her 40s in good health. Some clones in this sample may be carry-over from other donors' samples.

The rearrangement links TRBV5-4 to TRBJ2-7, with a possible D match to TRBD2 (6 bases). The ends were cut back, 4 bases at V and 0 bases at J, with 20 bases in the middle. The CDR3 runs to 17 residues. CDR1 is SGHNT, CDR2 YYREEE, per germline (reference sequence). The CDR3 DNA reads TGTGCCAGCAGCCAAGAGGGCCCAGCGGGTAGCTCCTACGAGCAGTACTTC. Its translation is CASSQEGPAGSSYEQYF.

The chain joins TRBV28 to TRBJ1-3; D is perhaps TRBD1 (5 bases). Trimming removed 2 bases at V and 2 bases at J, with 7 bases between. This CDR3 has 14 amino acids. Looked up from germline, CDR1 is MDHEN and CDR2 is SYDVKM. The CDR3 DNA is TGTGCCAGCAGTTTAGGGGGAACTGGAAACACCATATATTTT. As protein: CASSLGGTGNTIYF.